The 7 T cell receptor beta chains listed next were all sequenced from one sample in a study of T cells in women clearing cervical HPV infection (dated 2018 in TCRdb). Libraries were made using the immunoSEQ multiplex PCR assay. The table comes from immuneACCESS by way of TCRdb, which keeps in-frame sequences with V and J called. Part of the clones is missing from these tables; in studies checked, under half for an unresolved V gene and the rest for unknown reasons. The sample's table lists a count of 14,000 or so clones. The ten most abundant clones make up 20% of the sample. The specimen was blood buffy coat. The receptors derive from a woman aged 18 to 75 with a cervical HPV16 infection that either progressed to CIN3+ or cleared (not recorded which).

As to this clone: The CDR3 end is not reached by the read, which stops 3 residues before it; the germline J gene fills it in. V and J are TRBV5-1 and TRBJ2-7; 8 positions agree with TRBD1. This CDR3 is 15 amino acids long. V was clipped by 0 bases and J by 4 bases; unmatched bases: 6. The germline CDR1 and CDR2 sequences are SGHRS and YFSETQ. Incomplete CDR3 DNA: TGCGCCAGCAGCTTGGAGGCAGGGGGCGGGTACGAG. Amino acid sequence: CASSLEAGGGYE. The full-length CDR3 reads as CASSLEAGGGYEQYF.

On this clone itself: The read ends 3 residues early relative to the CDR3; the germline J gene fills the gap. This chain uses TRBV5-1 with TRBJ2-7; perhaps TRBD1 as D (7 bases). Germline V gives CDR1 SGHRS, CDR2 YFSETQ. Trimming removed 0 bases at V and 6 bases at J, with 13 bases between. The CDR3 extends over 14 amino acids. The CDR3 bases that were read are TGCGCCAGCAGCTTGGAGGCAGGGGGGTTCGAG. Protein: CASSLEAGGFE. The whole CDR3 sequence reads CASSLEAGGFEQYF.

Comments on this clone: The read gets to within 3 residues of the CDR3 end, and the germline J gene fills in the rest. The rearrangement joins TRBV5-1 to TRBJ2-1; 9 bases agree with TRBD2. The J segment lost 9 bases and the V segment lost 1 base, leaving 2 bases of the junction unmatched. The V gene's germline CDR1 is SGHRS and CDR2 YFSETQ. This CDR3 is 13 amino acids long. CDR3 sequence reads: CASSLLAGTEQFF. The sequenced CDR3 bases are TGCGCCAGCAGCTTGCTAGCGGGGACTGAG. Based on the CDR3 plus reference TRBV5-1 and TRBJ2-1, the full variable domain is KAGVTQTPRYLIKTRGQQVTLSCSPISGHRSVSWYQQTPGQGLQFLFEYFSETQRNKGNFPGRFSGRQFSNSRSEMNVSTLELGDSALYLCASSLLAGTEQFFGPGTRLTVL.

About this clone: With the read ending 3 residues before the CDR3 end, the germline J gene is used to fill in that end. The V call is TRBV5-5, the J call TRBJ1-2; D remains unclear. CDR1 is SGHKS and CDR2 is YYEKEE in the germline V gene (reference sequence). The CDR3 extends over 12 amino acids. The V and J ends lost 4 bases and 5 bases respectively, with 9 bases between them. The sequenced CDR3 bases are TGTGCCAGCAGCCCGGACTTATATGGC. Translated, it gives CASSPDLYG. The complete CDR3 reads CASSPDLYGYTF. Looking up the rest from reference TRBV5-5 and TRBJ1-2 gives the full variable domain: DAGVTQSPTHLIKTRGQQVTLRCSPISGHKSVSWYQQVLGQGPQFIFQYYEKEERGRGNFPDRFSARQFPNYSSELNVNALLLGDSALYLCASSPDLYGYTFGSGTRLTVV.

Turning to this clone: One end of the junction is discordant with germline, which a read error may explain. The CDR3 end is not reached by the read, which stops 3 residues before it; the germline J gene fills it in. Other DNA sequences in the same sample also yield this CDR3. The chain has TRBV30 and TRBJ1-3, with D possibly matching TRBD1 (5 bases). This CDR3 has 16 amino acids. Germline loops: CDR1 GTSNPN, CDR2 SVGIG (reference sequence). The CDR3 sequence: CAWSGGISFSGNTIYF. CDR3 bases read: TGTGCCTGGAGCGGGGGTATCTCCTTCTCTGGAAACACG.

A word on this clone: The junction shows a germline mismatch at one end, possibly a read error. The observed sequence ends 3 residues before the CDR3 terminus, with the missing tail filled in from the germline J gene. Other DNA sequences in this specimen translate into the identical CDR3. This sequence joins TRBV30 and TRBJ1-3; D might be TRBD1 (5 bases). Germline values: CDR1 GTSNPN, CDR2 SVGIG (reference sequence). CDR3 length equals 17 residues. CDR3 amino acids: CAWSGGGLTHSGNTIYF. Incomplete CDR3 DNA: TGTGCCTGGAGTGGGGGCGGACTAACTCACTCTGGAAACACG. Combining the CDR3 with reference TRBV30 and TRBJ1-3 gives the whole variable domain SQTIHQWPATLVQPVGSPLSLECTVEGTSNPNLYWYRQAAGRGLQLLFYSVGIGQISSEVPQNLSASRPQDRQFILSSKKLLLSDSGFYLCAWSGGGLTHSGNTIYFGEGSWLTVV.

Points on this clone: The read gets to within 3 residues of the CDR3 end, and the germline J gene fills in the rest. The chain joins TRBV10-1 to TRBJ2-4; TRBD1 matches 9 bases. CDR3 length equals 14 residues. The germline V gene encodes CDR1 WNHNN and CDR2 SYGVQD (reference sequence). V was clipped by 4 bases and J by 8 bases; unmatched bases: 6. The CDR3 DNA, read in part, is TGCGCCAGCAGTGCACAGGGGGCGCTTGACATT. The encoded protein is CASSAQGALDI. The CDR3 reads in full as CASSAQGALDIQYF.